Listed here is a single T cell receptor (beta chain). Its target is not known. Germline CDR1 MDHEN, CDR2 SYDVKM. The CDR3 contains 14 residues. The junction had 5 bases not matched to a gene; V was cut back by 7 bases and J by 4 bases. The sample comes from a study of shared clonotypes between healthy human individuals. General study findings and limits: Naive subsets typically showed greater estimated richness than memory subsets.

Clones were read by immunoSEQ multiplex PCR, and TCRdb kept only the in-frame ones, dropping some. The sample has around 1.6 million clones; 95% to 99% are singletons. This chain joins TRBV28 and TRBJ2-2, with TRBD1 matching over 8 bases. The TCR was taken from a man aged 30 to 39 in good health. The specimen sequenced was naive CD4+ T cells sorted from blood. Subset indicated: CD45RA+ positively selected. In DNA, the CDR3 is TGTGCCAGCACGCAGGGGGCGCGCACCGGGGAGCTGTTTTTT. Protein sequence: CASTQGARTGELFF.